Listed below are T cell receptor beta chains from one sample, sequenced in a study of T-cell reconstitution after alpha-beta-depleted transplantation in children. From the PCR reads, TCRdb called clonotypes with MiXCR, one entry per CDR3 protein. The table has approximately 210,000 distinct CDR3 sequences, roughly 18% seen once. Sample: PBMCs, mostly from graft donor cells, taken 360 days after TCRalphabeta/CD19-depleted stem cell transplant. The receptors were sampled from a male patient between 2 and 10 years old who had a stem cell transplant for acute lymphoblastic leukemia, so the T cells may come from the graft donor. CDR3s include the opening cysteine and the closing phenylalanine or tryptophan.

v_gene | CDR3aa
TRBV12-3/TRBV12-4 | CASSPDRAGTYGYTF
TRBV9 | CASSVSGSGVEQFF
TRBV27 | CASRGQGETQYF
TRBV27 | CASSFPVFQGAFNYEQYF
TRBV7-2 | CASSLWGTSGINEQFF
TRBV6-5 | CASSHGQGGTGELFF
TRBV7-2 | CASSLSERGYETQYF
TRBV20-1 | CSARAALGTDTQYF
TRBV28 | CASSYGLDSNEQFF
TRBV20-1 | CSARDPIDKGQNYGYTF
TRBV6-2/TRBV6-3 | CASSYSTSGPQYPPYEQYF
TRBV5-5 | CASSLIFSGGNYGYTF
TRBV28 | CASSLWDTYEQYF
TRBV19 | CASSIAGQGHYEQYF
TRBV5-4 | CASIFLGEQFF
TRBV5-1 | CASSSTQWVYTEAFF
TRBV10-2 | CASSDSGVEQYF